These 19 T cell receptor beta chains were all obtained from the same sample, sequenced in a study of blood T cell repertoires in COVID-19. Sequencing used immunoSEQ multiplex PCR; TCRdb keeps in-frame clones, though not all of them. The sample includes around 270,000 clones, approximately 85% of them seen just once. The sequenced sample was PBMCs or T cells enriched from blood (not recorded which). The receptors originated from a woman aged 25 to 45 who had recovered from COVID-19.

The chain recombines TRBV11-2 with TRBJ1-3; D might be TRBD1 (5 bases). This CDR3 is 16 amino acids long. V lost 1 base to trimming and J lost 6 bases, with 16 bases between them. CDR1 SGHAT and CDR2 FQNNGV come from the germline V gene. CDR3 loop: CASSLAPQGRENTIYF. The CDR3 nucleotides read TGTGCCAGCAGCTTAGCCCCCCAGGGCAGAGAAAACACCATATATTTT.

The chain is built from TRBV18 and TRBJ2-3; 8 nucleotides agree with TRBD2. This CDR3 contains 14 residues. CDR1 is KGHSH and CDR2 is LQKENI in the germline V gene. The J segment lost 8 bases and the V segment lost 4 bases, leaving 8 bases of the junction unmatched. CDR3 loop: CASSRRGELGTQYF. In DNA form, the CDR3 reads TGTGCCAGCTCACGGCGGGGGGAGCTTGGTACGCAGTATTTT.

This sequence joins TRBV7-6 and TRBJ1-6; 10 nucleotides line up with TRBD1. V trimming: 1 base; J trimming: 7 bases; junction bases outside the gene matches: 7. Germline loops: CDR1 SGHVS, CDR2 FNYEAQ. The length of the CDR3 is 17 residues. CDR3 nucleotides: TGTGCCAGCAGCTTAGTGGGACCGGGACAGGGGAATTCACCCCTCCACTTT. Protein: CASSLVGPGQGNSPLHF.

About this clone: Just one base apart from a much larger clone, this may be a read error. V gene TRBV14 combines with J gene TRBJ1-5; 9 bases match TRBD1. J lost 4 bases, V lost 4 bases, and 2 bases had no gene match. Germline V gives CDR1 SGHDN, CDR2 FVKESK. The CDR3 spans 14 residues. CDR3 amino acids: CASSPGQGNQPQHF. Written as DNA, the CDR3 is TGTGCCAGCAGCCCTGGACAGGGGAATCAGCCCCAGCATTTT.

This chain uses TRBV6-5 with TRBJ1-1, with D unresolved. Germline V gene data show CDR1 as MNHEY and CDR2 as SVGAGI. This CDR3 has 15 amino acids. The V gene lost 4 bases and the J gene lost 3 bases, with 15 bases spanning the gap. Written as DNA, the CDR3 is TGTGCCAGCAGTTTAGTAGCGGCGGCGTACACTGAAGCTTTCTTT. Translation: CASSLVAAAYTEAFF.

CDR3 coding DNA: TGTGCCAGTAGTATTGGGGGACAGAGACGTCTGAGCACAGATACGCAGTATTTT. This codes for CASSIGGQRRLSTDTQYF. The chain carries TRBV19 and TRBJ2-3, with 7 bases matching TRBD1. The CDR3 is 18 residues long. V shed 3 bases, J shed 0 bases, and the junction held 12 bases outside the gene matches. The germline V gene encodes CDR1 LNHDA and CDR2 SQIVND (reference sequence).

This chain links TRBV28 with TRBJ2-3; 9 nucleotides agree with TRBD2. The germline V gene encodes CDR1 MDHEN and CDR2 SYDVKM. Unmatched junction bases numbered 8, after V lost 6 bases and J lost 4 bases. The length of the CDR3 is 15 residues. CDR3 coding DNA: TGTGCCAGCAGCGGAGCGGGAGGCCGCGCAGATACGCAGTATTTT. Its translation: CASSGAGGRADTQYF.

The rearrangement joins TRBV24-1 to TRBJ1-6, with D perhaps matching TRBD1 (6 bases). Trimming removed 5 bases at V and 0 bases at J, with 16 bases between. The CDR3 is 18 residues long. CDR1 is KGHDR, CDR2 SFDVKD, per germline. The CDR3 DNA sequence: TGTGCCACCAGTGTCCAGGGGTCGCGAAGCTCCTATAATTCACCCCTCCACTTT. Translation: CATSVQGSRSSYNSPLHF.

The chain has TRBV4-1 and TRBJ1-5, with TRBD1 matching 8 bases. CDR3 length equals 17 residues. CDR1 and CDR2 (germline): MGHRA, YSYEKL. Trimming at V came to 1 base and at J to 4 bases, leaving 9 bases not matched to a gene. The CDR3, as DNA: TGCGCCAGCAGCCAAGTGAGGACAGGGCTTCCAAATCAGCCCCAGCATTTT. It specifies CASSQVRTGLPNQPQHF.

This clone has more than one count but fewer than ten. The genes are TRBV6-4 and TRBJ2-1; D may be TRBD1 (5 bases). The V gene's germline CDR1 is MRHNA and CDR2 SNTAGT. V was cut by 0 bases and J by 1 base, with 10 bases left in between. There are 16 residues in the CDR3. This CDR3 is CASSDSSAGSYNEQFF. The CDR3 DNA reads as TGTGCCAGCAGTGACTCCTCAGCAGGGTCCTACAATGAGCAGTTCTTC.

V is TRBV28 and J is TRBJ1-2, with no clear D. There are 13 residues in the CDR3. Trimming removed 1 base from V and 8 bases from J, with 11 bases in between. Germline V gene lookup returns CDR1 MDHEN and CDR2 SYDVKM. The CDR3 coding sequence is TGTGCCAGCAGTTTATTGGCAGGTGGAGGCTACACCTTC. Translated, it gives CASSLLAGGGYTF.

The chain joins TRBV10-3 to TRBJ1-2; D gene unclear. V was pared by 4 bases and J by 3 bases, with 9 bases between. Germline CDR1 and CDR2: ENHRY and SYGVKD. There are 13 residues in the CDR3. The CDR3 DNA reads as TGTGCCATCAGTGGGTACGGAGACTATGGCTACACCTTC. It translates to CAISGYGDYGYTF.

This clone appeared a single time. The chain joins TRBV2 to TRBJ1-5, with D perhaps matching TRBD1 (5 bases). V was clipped by 1 base and J by 6 bases, with 13 bases between them. The CDR3 contains 15 residues. The germline gives CDR1 SNHLY, CDR2 FYNNEI. Written as DNA, the CDR3 is TGTGCCAGCAGTGAAGTGGGACTACGGAGTCAGCCCCAGCATTTT. Encoded protein: CASSEVGLRSQPQHF.

Worth noting for this clone: The sample holds other DNA sequences that translate to the same CDR3. The chain carries TRBV10-3 and TRBJ2-5; D is unclear. With 0 bases removed from V and 5 bases from J, the gap between germline ends came to 7 bases. This CDR3 is 13 amino acids long. CDR1 and CDR2 (germline): ENHRY, SYGVKD. The DNA for the CDR3 is TGTGCCATCAGTGAGTCGGGCGCCGAGACCCAGTACTTC. It translates to CAISESGAETQYF.

This clone was counted once. V gene TRBV15 combines with J gene TRBJ1-2; 11 bases are a match to TRBD1. With 9 bases clipped from V and 4 bases from J, the junction kept 10 bases outside the gene matches. Germline CDR1 and CDR2: LNHNV and YYDKDF (reference sequence). The CDR3 totals 15 residues. CDR3 loop: CATYAGTGGVYGYTF. The CDR3, as DNA: TGTGCCACGTACGCGGGGACAGGGGGAGTCTATGGCTACACCTTC.

This clone was seen only a few times. This chain joins TRBV5-1 and TRBJ1-6, with 9 bases aligning to TRBD1. Germline CDR1 reads SGHRS; CDR2 reads YFSETQ. This CDR3 comprises 14 residues. Trimming took 5 bases from V and 10 from J; bases not matched to a gene: 7. CDR3 coding DNA: TGCGCCAGCAGGCCCGGGACAGGGACCTCACCCCTCCACTTT. It is translated as CASRPGTGTSPLHF.

This rearrangement joins TRBV27 to TRBJ2-5; 7 bases align to TRBD1. Germline-derived CDR1 and CDR2 are MNHEY and SMNVEV (reference sequence). This CDR3 contains 15 residues. The V gene end was trimmed by 0 bases and the J gene end by 1 base; junction bases not matched to a gene: 2. CDR3 sequence reads: CASSLSGTAQETQYF. CDR3 nucleotides: TGTGCCAGCAGTTTATCCGGGACAGCCCAAGAGACCCAGTACTTC.

The chain combines TRBV6-5 with TRBJ1-5; a weak D match, TRBD1 (5 bases). This CDR3 is built from 15 residues. Trimming took 1 base from V and 6 from J, leaving 13 bases between them. From germline, CDR1 is MNHEY and CDR2 SVGAGI. CDR3 sequence reads: CASSYLQGPGQPQHF. As DNA, the CDR3 is TGTGCCAGCAGTTACTTGCAGGGCCCGGGTCAGCCCCAGCATTTT.

The chain has TRBV28 and TRBJ1-2; 7 bases line up with TRBD1. The CDR3 runs 17 residues. CDR1 and CDR2 from the germline V gene are MDHEN and SYDVKM. V trimming: 2 bases; J trimming: 3 bases; junction bases outside the gene matches: 12. For the CDR3, the DNA is TGTGCCAGCAGTTTAACGGTCGGGCAGGGGGTATACTATGGCTACACCTTC. It is translated as CASSLTVGQGVYYGYTF.